This paragraph reports one T cell receptor (beta chain). Then a second PCR, running roughly 7 to 11 cycles, was carried out with a sample-barcoded 5' primer and a J-beta primer mix. Using its own MiXCR run on the 5' RACE reads, TCRdb lists one record per CDR3 protein. The table lists 1,300,000 or so distinct CDR3 sequences, 59% of them singletons, with under 8.5% in the top ten. The CDR3 length is 17 residues. V trimming: 2 bases; J trimming: 3 bases; junction bases outside the gene matches: 9. CDR1 and CDR2 (germline): LGHNA, YSLEER. This sample is drawn from a study of blood T cells in healthy people across ages.

The sequencing sample was made of blood. The TCR sequence derives from a man younger than 35 in good health. The chain combines TRBV4-3 with TRBJ2-7, with TRBD2 identical over 11 bases. The CDR3 loop reads CASSQSSGGDIGYEQYF. For the CDR3, the DNA is TGCGCCAGCAGCCAAAGTAGCGGGGGGGATATAGGCTACGAGCAGTACTTC.